Below are 2 T cell receptor beta chains sequenced from a single sample in a study of blood T cell repertoires in COVID-19. Assay: immunoSEQ multiplex PCR; the TCRdb copy retains only in-frame clones and omits some. The data contain 300,000 to 400,000 clones, 70% to 90% of them seen just once; the ten biggest clones take up 7% to 7.5%. Sequenced input: peripheral blood. The receptor source for this set is an older woman with COVID-19, enrolled during active disease.

The V gene is TRBV2, the J gene TRBJ2-1, with 7 bases aligning to TRBD1. The CDR3 has 15 amino acids. Germline loops: CDR1 SNHLY, CDR2 FYNNEI. Losses at the gene ends were 7 bases for V and 7 bases for J; bases not matched to a gene: 13. The CDR3 DNA sequence: TGTGCCAGCACAGAGTACAGGGGATTGGGGAATGAGCAGTTCTTC. Its protein is CASTEYRGLGNEQFF.

The chain is built from TRBV10-3 and TRBJ2-7; 9 bases fit TRBD1. Germline V gene sequence: CDR1 ENHRY, CDR2 SYGVKD. The ends lost 3 bases at V and 5 bases at J; junction bases unmatched: 20. CDR3 length: 19 residues. The CDR3 loop is CAISDRSDRGGKFRDEQYF. In DNA, the CDR3 is TGTGCCATCAGTGACCGATCTGACAGGGGGGGAAAGTTTCGGGACGAGCAGTACTTC.